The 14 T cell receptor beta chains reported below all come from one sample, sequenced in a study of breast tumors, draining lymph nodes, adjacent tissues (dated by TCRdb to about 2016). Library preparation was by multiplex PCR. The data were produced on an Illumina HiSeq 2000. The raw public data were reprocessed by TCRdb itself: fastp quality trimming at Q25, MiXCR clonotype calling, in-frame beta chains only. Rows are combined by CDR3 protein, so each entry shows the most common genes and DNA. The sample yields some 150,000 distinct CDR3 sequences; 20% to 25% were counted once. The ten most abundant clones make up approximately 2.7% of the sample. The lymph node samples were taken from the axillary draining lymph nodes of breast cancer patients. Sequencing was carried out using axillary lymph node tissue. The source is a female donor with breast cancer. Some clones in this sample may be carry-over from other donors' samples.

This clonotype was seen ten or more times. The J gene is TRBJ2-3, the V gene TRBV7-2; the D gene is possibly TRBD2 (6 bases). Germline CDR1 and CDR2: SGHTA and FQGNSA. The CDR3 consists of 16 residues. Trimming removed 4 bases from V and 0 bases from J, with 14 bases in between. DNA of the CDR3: TGTGCCAGCAGCTCCCCGGGGAGGACTAGCACAGATACGCAGTATTTT. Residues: CASSSPGRTSTDTQYF.

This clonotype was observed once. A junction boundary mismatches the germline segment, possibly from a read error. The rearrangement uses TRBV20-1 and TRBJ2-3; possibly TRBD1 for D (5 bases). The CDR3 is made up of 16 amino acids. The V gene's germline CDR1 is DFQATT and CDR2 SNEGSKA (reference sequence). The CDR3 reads CSARDVRGSRTDTRYF. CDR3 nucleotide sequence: TGCAGTGCTAGAGATGTTAGGGGCAGCCGGACGGATACGCGGTATTTT.

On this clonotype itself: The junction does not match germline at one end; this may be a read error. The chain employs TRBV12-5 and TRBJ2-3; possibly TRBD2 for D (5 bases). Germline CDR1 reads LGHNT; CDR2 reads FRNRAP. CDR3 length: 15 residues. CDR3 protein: CASSLDAGSTYTQYF. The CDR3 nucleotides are TGTGCTAGTAGTTTGGATGCGGGTAGCACATATACGCAGTATTTT.

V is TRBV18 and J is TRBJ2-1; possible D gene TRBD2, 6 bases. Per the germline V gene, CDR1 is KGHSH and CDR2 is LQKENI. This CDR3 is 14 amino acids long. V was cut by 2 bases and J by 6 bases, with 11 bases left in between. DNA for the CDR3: TGTGCCAGCTCACCAATGCGGGACTGCAATGAGCAGTTCTTC. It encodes CASSPMRDCNEQFF.

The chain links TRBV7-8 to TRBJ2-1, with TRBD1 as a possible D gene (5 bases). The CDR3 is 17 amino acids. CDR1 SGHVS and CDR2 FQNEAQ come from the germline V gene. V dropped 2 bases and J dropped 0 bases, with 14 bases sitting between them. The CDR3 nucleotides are TGTGCCAGCAGCTTACTCAACAGGCAGAGCTCCTACAATGAGCAGTTCTTC. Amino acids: CASSLLNRQSSYNEQFF.

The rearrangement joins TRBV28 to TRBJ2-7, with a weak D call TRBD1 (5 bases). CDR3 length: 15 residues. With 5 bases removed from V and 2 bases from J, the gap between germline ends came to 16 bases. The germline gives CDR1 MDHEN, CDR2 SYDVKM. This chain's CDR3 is CASSQYSDSAYEQYF. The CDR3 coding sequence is TGTGCCAGCAGTCAGTACTCCGACAGCGCCTACGAGCAGTACTTC. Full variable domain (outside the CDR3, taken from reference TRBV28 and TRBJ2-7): DVKVTQSSRYLVKRTGEKVFLECVQDMDHENMFWYRQDPGLGLRLIYFSYDVKMKEKGDIPEGYSVSREKKERFSLILESASTNQTSMYLCASSQYSDSAYEQYFGPGTRLTVT.

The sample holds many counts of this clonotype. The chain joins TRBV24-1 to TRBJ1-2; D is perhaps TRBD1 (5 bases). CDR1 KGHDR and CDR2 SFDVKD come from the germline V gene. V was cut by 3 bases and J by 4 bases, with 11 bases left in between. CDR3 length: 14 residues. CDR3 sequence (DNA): TGTGCCACCAGTGATGCCGGGACTTCCTATGGCTACACCTTC. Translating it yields CATSDAGTSYGYTF.

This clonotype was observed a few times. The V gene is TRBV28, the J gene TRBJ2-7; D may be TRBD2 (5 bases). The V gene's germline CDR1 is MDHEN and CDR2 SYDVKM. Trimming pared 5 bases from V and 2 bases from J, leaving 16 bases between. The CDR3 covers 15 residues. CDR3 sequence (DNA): TGTGCCAGCAGTCCGGGGTCGTCTGGGACCTACGAGCAGTACTTC. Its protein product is CASSPGSSGTYEQYF.

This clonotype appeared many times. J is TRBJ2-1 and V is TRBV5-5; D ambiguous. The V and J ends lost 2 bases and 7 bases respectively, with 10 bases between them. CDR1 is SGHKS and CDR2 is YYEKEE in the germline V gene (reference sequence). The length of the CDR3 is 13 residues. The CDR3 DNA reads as TGTGCCAGCAGCTTCTCAGCCCGAAATGAGCAGTTCTTC. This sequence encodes CASSFSARNEQFF.

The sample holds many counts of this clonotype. Written as DNA, the CDR3 is TGCGCCAGCAGCCAAGGCCCCGGTACGCAGTATTTT. Protein product: CASSQGPGTQYF. V gene TRBV4-3 combines with J gene TRBJ2-3; D ambiguous. This CDR3 contains 12 residues. Germline V lookup: CDR1 LGHNA, CDR2 YSLEER. With 1 base removed from V and 8 bases from J, the gap between germline ends came to 7 bases.

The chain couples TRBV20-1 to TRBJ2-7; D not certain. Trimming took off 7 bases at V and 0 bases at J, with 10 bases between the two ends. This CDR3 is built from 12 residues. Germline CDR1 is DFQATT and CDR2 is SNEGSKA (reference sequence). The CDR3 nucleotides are TGCAGTGGGATCAGGAGCTCCTACGAGCAGTACTTC. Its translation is CSGIRSSYEQYF.

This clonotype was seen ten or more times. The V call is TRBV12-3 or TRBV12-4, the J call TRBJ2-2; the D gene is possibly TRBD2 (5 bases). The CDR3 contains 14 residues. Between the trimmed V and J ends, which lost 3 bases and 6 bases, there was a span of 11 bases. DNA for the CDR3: TGTGCCAGCAGTTTGGTAGCGCGGGCCGGGGAGCTGTTTTTT. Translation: CASSLVARAGELFF.

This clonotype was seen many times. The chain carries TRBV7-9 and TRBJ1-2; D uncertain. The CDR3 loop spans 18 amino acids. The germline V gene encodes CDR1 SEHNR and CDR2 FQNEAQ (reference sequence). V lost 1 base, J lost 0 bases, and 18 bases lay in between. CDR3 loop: CASSLDRAEDQANYGYTF. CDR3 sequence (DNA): TGTGCCAGCAGCTTAGATCGTGCGGAGGACCAAGCTAACTATGGCTACACCTTC. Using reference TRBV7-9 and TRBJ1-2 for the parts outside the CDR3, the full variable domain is DTGVSQNPRHKITKRGQNVTFRCDPISEHNRLYWYRQTLGQGPEFLTYFQNEAQLEKSRLLSDRFSAERPKGSFSTLEIQRTEQGDSAMYLCASSLDRAEDQANYGYTFGSGTRLTVV.

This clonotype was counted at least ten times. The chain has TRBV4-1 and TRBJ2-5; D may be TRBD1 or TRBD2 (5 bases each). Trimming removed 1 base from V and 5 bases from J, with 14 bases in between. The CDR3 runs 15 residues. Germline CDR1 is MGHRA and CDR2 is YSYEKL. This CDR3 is CASSQGLGVRETQYF. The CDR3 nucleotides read TGCGCCAGCAGCCAAGGGCTGGGGGTACGGGAGACCCAGTACTTC.